What follows describes a single TCR beta chain. Source study methods: For nucleated cells, counts were estimated from reference gene primer amplification. This table comes from immunoSEQ multiplex PCR, and its TCRdb copy is limited to in-frame clones, with some not included. V and J calls and clone size are those listed in that table; D and trimming were worked out from the DNA. Among about 59,000 clones listed, roughly three quarters were seen once. CDR1 is MNHEY, CDR2 SVGAGI, per germline. The J segment lost 3 bases and the V segment lost 6 bases, leaving 4 bases of the junction unmatched. This CDR3 contains 13 residues. This specimen comes from a study of blood T cell repertoires in COVID-19. Background on the study: COVID-19 samples from acute and convalescent phases originated in the United States, Italy and Spain. PBMCs, B-cell-depleted T cells, or T cells provided the cDNA or gDNA that made up the material.

This chain uses TRBV6-5 with TRBJ1-2; 7 bases align to TRBD1. What was sequenced was peripheral blood. The receptor was isolated from a man aged 55 to 70 with acute or convalescent COVID-19. The CDR3 nucleotides read TGTGCCAGCAGCCGGGACAGACACTATGGCTACACCTTC. Amino acid sequence: CASSRDRHYGYTF.